The sequence of this TCR beta chain was determined in a study of regulatory T cells in long-lasting Graves disease. Trimming pared 6 bases from V and 5 bases from J, leaving 16 bases between. Germline CDR1 is DFQATT and CDR2 is SNEGSKA (reference sequence). This CDR3 comprises 14 residues. The table lists this clonotype with many counts. To make TCR beta libraries, researchers used iRepertoire HTBI primers and Arm-PCR of CDR3 regions. In TCRdb, the multiplex PCR reads were re-called with MiXCR into one record per CDR3 protein. This table holds 300,000 to 350,000 distinct CDR3 sequences, 15% to 20% found once. The time point here: persistent/refractory GD, antithyroid drugs over 5 years with positive TRAb. Extracted RNA from PBMCs served as the source of the TCR library.

The specimen comprised peripheral blood mononuclear cells (PBMCs), sampled when the disease was refractory, from a patient treated with antithyroid drugs. This clonotype was obtained from a female donor with Graves disease. The rearrangement uses TRBV20-1 and TRBJ1-4; D is undetermined. The CDR3 loop reads CSAQAGLANEKLFF. CDR3 coding DNA: TGCAGTGCCCAGGCCGGTCTAGCCAATGAAAAACTGTTTTTT.